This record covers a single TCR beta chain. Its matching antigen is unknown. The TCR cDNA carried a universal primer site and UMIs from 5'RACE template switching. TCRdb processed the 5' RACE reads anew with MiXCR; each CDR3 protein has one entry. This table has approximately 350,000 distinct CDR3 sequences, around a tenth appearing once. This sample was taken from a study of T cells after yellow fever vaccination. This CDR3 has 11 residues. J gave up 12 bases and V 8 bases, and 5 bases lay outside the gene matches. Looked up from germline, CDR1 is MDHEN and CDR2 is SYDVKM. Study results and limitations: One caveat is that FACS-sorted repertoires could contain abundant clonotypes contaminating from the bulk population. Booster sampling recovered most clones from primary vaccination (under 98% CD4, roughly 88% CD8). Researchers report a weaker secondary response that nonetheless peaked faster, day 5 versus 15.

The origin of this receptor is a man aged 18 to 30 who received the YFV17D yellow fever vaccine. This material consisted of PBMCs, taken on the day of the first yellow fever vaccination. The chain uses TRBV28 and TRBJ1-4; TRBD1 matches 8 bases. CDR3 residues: CASGPQGELFF. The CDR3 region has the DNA TGTGCCAGCGGACCACAGGGGGAACTGTTTTTT. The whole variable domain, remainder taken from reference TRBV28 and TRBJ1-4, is DVKVTQSSRYLVKRTGEKVFLECVQDMDHENMFWYRQDPGLGLRLIYFSYDVKMKEKGDIPEGYSVSREKKERFSLILESASTNQTSMYLCASGPQGELFFGSGTQLSVL.